One and the same sample provided the 18 T cell receptor beta chains below, sequenced in a study of vaccination effects on CD4 cells after COVID-19. Researchers isolated CD4+ T cells once less than twelve days of culture had elapsed. BNT162b2 vaccine or mRNA-1273 vaccine was given to participants in two doses. TCRdb's table, derived via immunoSEQ multiplex PCR, lists solely in-frame clones and lacks some. The data contain fewer than 40,000 clones, around 70% of them seen just once; the ten biggest clones take up 15%. Their recognized antigens are unknown. Material: CD4+ T cells from PBMCs cultured without peptide, obtained after COVID-19 vaccination. The receptors come from a human donor who received a COVID-19 vaccine.

A few counts support this clone. The chain uses TRBV30 and TRBJ1-1, with a tentative D call TRBD1 (5 bases). CDR3 length: 13 amino acids. Germline CDR1 GTSNPN, CDR2 SVGIG (reference sequence). The ends were cut back, 5 bases at V and 4 bases at J, with 14 bases in the middle. CDR3 amino acids: CAWHPSGGTEAFF. DNA for the CDR3: TGTGCCTGGCACCCCTCGGGGGGCACTGAAGCTTTCTTT.

This chain joins TRBV5-1 and TRBJ2-7; TRBD1 is a possible D gene (7 bases). V lost 3 bases and J lost 4, with 17 bases in between. The CDR3 loop spans 15 amino acids. CDR1 and CDR2 from the germline V gene are SGHRS and YFSETQ. CDR3 in DNA: TGCGCCAGCAGCTACGGGACAGTGGGGGGTTACGAGCAGTACTTC. This gives the protein CASSYGTVGGYEQYF.

The rearrangement uses TRBV7-9 and TRBJ1-2; perhaps TRBD1 as D (5 bases). Trimming cost V 5 bases and J 8 bases, with 27 bases left between them. CDR3 length: 17 amino acids. Germline V gene sequence: CDR1 SEHNR, CDR2 FQNEAQ (reference sequence). The chain's CDR3 is CASSALAMVREMGGYTF. Written as DNA, the CDR3 is TGTGCCAGCAGCGCGTTAGCTATGGTCAGGGAAATGGGAGGCTACACCTTC.

J is TRBJ1-1 and V is TRBV29-1, with D perhaps TRBD1 (5 bases). Trimming took 4 bases from V and 5 from J, leaving 11 bases between them. Germline loops: CDR1 SQVTM, CDR2 ANQGSEA. This CDR3 spans 12 amino acids. The CDR3 nucleotides read TGCAGCGTTGGGGGCGGGATGACTGAAGCTTTCTTT. Residues: CSVGGGMTEAFF.

V and J are TRBV18 and TRBJ1-4; perhaps TRBD1 as D (6 bases). This CDR3 region has 18 residues. The V gene lost 3 bases and the J gene lost 0 bases, with 17 bases spanning the gap. CDR1 and CDR2 (germline): KGHSH, LQKENI. The CDR3 coding sequence is TGTGCCAGCTCACCGGTCCTTCAGGGGCCTGCAACTAATGAAAAACTGTTTTTT. It codes for CASSPVLQGPATNEKLFF.

The rearrangement uses TRBV30 and TRBJ1-5; 10 positions agree with TRBD1. Germline V CDR1 and CDR2: GTSNPN, SVGIG (reference sequence). The CDR3 consists of 16 residues. The trim removed 1 base at V and 4 bases at J, leaving 7 bases unmatched. The CDR3 protein is CAWSGGPGQGNQPQHF. For the CDR3, the DNA is TGTGCCTGGAGTGGGGGACCGGGACAGGGGAATCAGCCCCAGCATTTT.

The V and J genes are TRBV14 and TRBJ1-1; D possibly corresponds to TRBD1 (5 bases). V was shortened by 6 bases and J by 11 bases, with 13 bases between the two germline ends. Germline loops: CDR1 SGHDN, CDR2 FVKESK. The CDR3 totals 11 residues. This CDR3 reads CASSQGRSAFF. The CDR3, as DNA: TGTGCCAGCAGTCAGGGCCGTAGTGCTTTCTTT.

The CDR3 coding sequence is TGTGCCAGCAGCGGGGGGGGGTTAGCTAACTATGGCTACACCTTC. Translating gives CASSGGGLANYGYTF. V gene TRBV9 combines with J gene TRBJ1-2; D is possibly TRBD1 (5 bases). CDR3 length: 15 amino acids. V lost 3 bases to trimming and J lost 0 bases, with 12 bases between them. The germline V gene has CDR1 SGDLS and CDR2 YYNGEE.

The gene calls are TRBV9 and TRBJ1-3; possibly TRBD1 for D (5 bases). V gave up 4 bases and J gave up 4 bases, with 12 bases separating them. Germline V gene sequence: CDR1 SGDLS, CDR2 YYNGEE. The CDR3 totals 14 residues. The CDR3 DNA sequence: TGTGCCAGCAGCCCCGGGGGGTTCGGAAACACCATATATTTT. It codes for CASSPGGFGNTIYF.

CDR3 loop: CASSVGGISGNTIYF. CDR3 nucleotide sequence: TGTGCCAGCAGCGTAGGAGGGATCTCTGGAAACACCATATATTTT. The J gene is TRBJ1-3, the V gene TRBV9; no reliable D call. The germline V gene has CDR1 SGDLS and CDR2 YYNGEE. The ends were cut back, 0 bases at V and 0 bases at J, with 7 bases in the middle. The CDR3 covers 15 residues.

In regard to this clone: The sample carries other DNA sequences with the same CDR3. The rearrangement links TRBV30 to TRBJ1-4; D not resolved. Germline lookup yields CDR1 GTSNPN and CDR2 SVGIG (reference sequence). V lost 1 base and J 0 bases, leaving 6 bases between the germline ends. This CDR3 has 14 amino acids. Here the CDR3 reads CAWSGLATNEKLFF. The CDR3 DNA reads as TGTGCCTGGAGTGGTCTAGCAACTAATGAAAAACTGTTTTTT. The variable domain in full, completed from reference TRBV30 and TRBJ1-4, reads SQTIHQWPATLVQPVGSPLSLECTVEGTSNPNLYWYRQAAGRGLQLLFYSVGIGQISSEVPQNLSASRPQDRQFILSSKKLLLSDSGFYLCAWSGLATNEKLFFGSGTQLSVL.

The chain carries TRBV6-2 or TRBV6-3 and TRBJ2-7; no clear D gene. Looked up from germline, CDR1 is MNHEY and CDR2 is SVGEGT. This CDR3 contains 12 residues. The V and J ends lost 4 bases and 7 bases respectively, with 11 bases between them. CDR3 DNA: TGTGCCAGCAGTTTCCCCGCCTTAGAGCAGTACTTC. This codes for CASSFPALEQYF.

The V call is TRBV12-3 or TRBV12-4, the J call TRBJ2-7; D remains ambiguous. V lost 5 bases, J lost 2 bases, and 7 bases lay in between. The CDR3 consists of 12 residues. The CDR3 DNA follows: TGTGCCAGCAGTCTCCGGCCCTACGAGCAGTACTTC. Translation: CASSLRPYEQYF.

The chain links TRBV6-6 to TRBJ2-7; no firm D call. CDR1 and CDR2 from the germline V gene are MNHNY and SVGAGI (reference sequence). The CDR3 runs to 15 residues. The V and J ends lost 2 bases and 6 bases respectively, with 17 bases between them. The CDR3 region has the DNA TGTGCCAGCAGTTACCCATCGAAGGGCTCCGGCGAGCAGTACTTC. It encodes CASSYPSKGSGEQYF.

The V and J genes are TRBV18 and TRBJ2-2, with D maybe TRBD1 (6 bases). The length of the CDR3 is 15 residues. V lost 6 bases and J 2 bases, leaving 13 bases between the germline ends. Germline V CDR1 and CDR2: KGHSH, LQKENI. DNA for the CDR3: TGTGCCAGCTCGTCGGACAGCCGCAACACCGGGGAGCTGTTTTTT. Translating it yields CASSSDSRNTGELFF.

The chain links TRBV7-6 to TRBJ2-1; 14 bases are shared with TRBD2. The germline gives CDR1 SGHVS, CDR2 FNYEAQ. The CDR3 length is 15 residues. V gave up 5 bases and J gave up 12 bases; unmatched junction bases: 9. CDR3 region: CASSPTSGGAFGQFF. The CDR3 DNA is TGTGCCAGCAGCCCGACTAGCGGGGGGGCGTTCGGGCAGTTCTTC.

The sample holds a few counts of this clone. This chain connects TRBV4-2 to TRBJ1-1; D is possibly TRBD1 (6 bases). This CDR3 comprises 15 residues. Trimming shortened V by 4 bases and J by 4 bases, and 16 bases separated the two germline ends. The germline CDR1 and CDR2 sequences are LGHNA and YNFKEQ. The CDR3 here is CASSREGGGITEAFF. CDR3 DNA: TGTGCCAGCAGCCGAGAGGGGGGAGGTATCACTGAAGCTTTCTTT.

The rearrangement joins TRBV28 to TRBJ1-1; D might be TRBD1 (5 bases). Trimming left V 3 bases short and J 1 base short, with 15 bases between. The CDR3 totals 16 residues. In germline, CDR1 is MDHEN, CDR2 SYDVKM. CDR3 sequence (DNA): TGTGCCAGCAGTTTCAGACGGCGGGGGGAGAACACTGAAGCTTTCTTT. It encodes CASSFRRRGENTEAFF.